This T cell receptor beta chain was identified during a study of blood T cell repertoires in COVID-19. Recruited during active infection, patients (from Seattle) were subsequently followed longitudinally. TCRdb's table, derived via immunoSEQ multiplex PCR, lists solely in-frame clones and lacks some. This repertoire shows around 200,000 clones, 70% to 90% found once; its top ten account for roughly 20%. The sequencing input was peripheral blood. The TCR originated in an older person with COVID-19, enrolled during active disease.

CDR3 loop: CASNPGGFYNEQFF. The CDR3, as DNA: TGTGCCAGTAACCCAGGGGGTTTCTACAATGAGCAGTTCTTC. This sequence joins TRBV19 and TRBJ2-1; TRBD1 aligns across 7 bases. The CDR3 totals 14 residues. Germline CDR1 is LNHDA and CDR2 is SQIVND (reference sequence). The J segment lost 3 bases and the V segment lost 7 bases, leaving 6 bases of the junction unmatched.